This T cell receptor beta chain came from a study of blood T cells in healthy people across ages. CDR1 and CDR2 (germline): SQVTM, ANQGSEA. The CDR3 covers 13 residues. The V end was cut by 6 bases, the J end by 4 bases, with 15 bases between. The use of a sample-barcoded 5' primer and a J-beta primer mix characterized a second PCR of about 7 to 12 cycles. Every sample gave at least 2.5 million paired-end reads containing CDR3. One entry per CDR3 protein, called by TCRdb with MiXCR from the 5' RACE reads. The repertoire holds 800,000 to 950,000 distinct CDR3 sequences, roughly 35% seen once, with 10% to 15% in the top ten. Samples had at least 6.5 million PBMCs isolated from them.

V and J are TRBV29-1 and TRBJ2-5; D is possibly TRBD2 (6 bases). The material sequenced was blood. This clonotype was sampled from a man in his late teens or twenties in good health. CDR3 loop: CSVISGAPETQYF. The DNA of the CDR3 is TGCAGCGTCATTTCGGGAGCTCCAGAGACCCAGTACTTC.